This T cell receptor beta chain appears in the sequencing data of a study of cytomegalovirus exposure and HLA in healthy donors. Study-wide results and caveats: Most TCR sequences were seen very rarely across donors, but some public TCRs occurred in many.

Concerning this clone: Its antigen is currently unknown.

Germline CDR1 is LNHDA and CDR2 is SQIVND (reference sequence). This CDR3 contains 13 residues. Trimming removed 11 bases at V and 3 bases at J, with 17 bases between. The PCR was carried out with 60 Vbeta primers and 13 Jbeta primers. Repertoires were generated with immunoSEQ multiplex PCR, while TCRdb's copy carries only in-frame clones and drops some. The table includes about 150,000 clones, 66% detected once. This receptor was taken from a human donor in good health. The J gene is TRBJ2-7, the V gene TRBV19; D perhaps matches TRBD2 (6 bases). Material for sequencing was PBMCs. The CDR3 DNA reads as TGTGCCGAGAGGACTACCAGGATCTACGAGCAGTACTTC. This gives the protein CAERTTRIYEQYF.